This note documents a single T cell receptor beta chain sequence. The V and J ends lost 4 bases and 8 bases, in that order; junction bases with no gene match: 10. CDR1 is MNHEY, CDR2 SVGAGI, per germline. The CDR3 is 14 residues long. With 60 Vbeta and 13 Jbeta primers, the PCR was carried out. Original handling: The count from a later analysis was some 81 million unique TCR beta chains, some 10 million of them shared. Clones were sequenced by immunoSEQ multiplex PCR, and TCRdb holds only the in-frame ones, with some missing. For V, J and clone size, that table is used; D and trimming come from the DNA. The repertoire has about 120,000 clones, around 80% of them found once; the top ten carry 2.5% to 3.5%. This specimen comes from a study of cytomegalovirus exposure and HLA in healthy donors. Study background: Of all 370 or so donors who were genotyped, roughly 85% belonged to the Caucasian-associated ancestry cluster.

The sequenced sample consisted of PBMCs. The chain recombines TRBV6-5 with TRBJ1-2, with 7 bases aligning to TRBD1. This TCR came from a woman aged 40 to 55 in good health and CMV-seropositive. The CDR3 sequence is CASSLQGSIYGYTF. The CDR3 coding sequence is TGTGCCAGCAGTTTACAGGGGTCTATCTACGGCTACACCTTC.